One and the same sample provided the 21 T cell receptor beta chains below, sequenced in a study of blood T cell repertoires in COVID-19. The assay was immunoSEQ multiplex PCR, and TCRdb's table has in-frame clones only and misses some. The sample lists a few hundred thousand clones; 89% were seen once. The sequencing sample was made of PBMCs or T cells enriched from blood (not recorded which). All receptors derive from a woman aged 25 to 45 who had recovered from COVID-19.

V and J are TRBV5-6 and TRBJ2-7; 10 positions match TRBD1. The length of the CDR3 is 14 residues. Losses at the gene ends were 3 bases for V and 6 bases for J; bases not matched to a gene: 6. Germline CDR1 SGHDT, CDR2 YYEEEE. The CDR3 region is CASSYRDRGTEQYF. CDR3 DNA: TGTGCCAGCAGCTACCGGGACAGGGGAACCGAGCAGTACTTC.

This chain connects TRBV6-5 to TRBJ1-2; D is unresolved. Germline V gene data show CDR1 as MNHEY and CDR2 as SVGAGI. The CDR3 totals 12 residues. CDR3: CAIFTEFYGYTF. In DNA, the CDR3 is TGTGCGATATTCACCGAGTTCTATGGCTACACCTTC.

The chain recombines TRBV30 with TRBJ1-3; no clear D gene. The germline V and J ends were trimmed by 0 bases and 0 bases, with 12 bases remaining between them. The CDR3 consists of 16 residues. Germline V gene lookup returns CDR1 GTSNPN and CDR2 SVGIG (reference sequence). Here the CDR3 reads CAWSVPEVGSGNTIYF. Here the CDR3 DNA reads TGTGCCTGGAGTGTACCGGAGGTGGGCTCTGGAAACACCATATATTTT.

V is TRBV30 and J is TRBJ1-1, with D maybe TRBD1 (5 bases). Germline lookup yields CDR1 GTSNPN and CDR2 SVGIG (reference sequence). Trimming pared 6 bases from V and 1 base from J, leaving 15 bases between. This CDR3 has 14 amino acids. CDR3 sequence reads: CACNRQIQNTEAFF. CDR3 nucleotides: TGTGCCTGCAACAGACAGATCCAGAACACTGAAGCTTTCTTT.

The CDR3 region is CASSLGGTGISNSPLHF. The CDR3 DNA reads TGTGCCAGCAGCTTAGGAGGGACAGGGATTTCAAATTCACCCCTCCACTTT. The rearrangement joins TRBV11-2 to TRBJ1-6; 9 bases fit TRBD1. This CDR3 is built from 17 residues. Germline CDR1 is SGHAT and CDR2 is FQNNGV. V gave up 1 base and J gave up 7 bases; unmatched junction bases: 8. The variable domain in full, with the rest retrieved from reference TRBV11-2 and TRBJ1-6, is EAGVAQSPRYKIIEKRQSVAFWCNPISGHATLYWYQQILGQGPKLLIQFQNNGVVDDSQLPKDRFSAERLKGVDSTLKIQPAKLEDSAVYLCASSLGGTGISNSPLHFGNGTRLTVT.

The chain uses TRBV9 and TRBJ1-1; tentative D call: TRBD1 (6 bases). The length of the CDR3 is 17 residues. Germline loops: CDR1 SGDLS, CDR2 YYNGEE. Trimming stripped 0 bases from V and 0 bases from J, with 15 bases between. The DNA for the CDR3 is TGTGCCAGCAGCGTAGACCTCCCAGGGGCCTTGAACACTGAAGCTTTCTTT. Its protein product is CASSVDLPGALNTEAFF.

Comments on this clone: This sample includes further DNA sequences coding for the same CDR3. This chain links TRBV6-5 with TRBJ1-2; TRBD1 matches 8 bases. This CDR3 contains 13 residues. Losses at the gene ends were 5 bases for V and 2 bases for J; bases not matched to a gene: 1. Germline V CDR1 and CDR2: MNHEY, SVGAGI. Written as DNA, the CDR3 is TGTGCCAGCAGTAGGACAGGGAACTATGGCTACACCTTC. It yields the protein CASSRTGNYGYTF.

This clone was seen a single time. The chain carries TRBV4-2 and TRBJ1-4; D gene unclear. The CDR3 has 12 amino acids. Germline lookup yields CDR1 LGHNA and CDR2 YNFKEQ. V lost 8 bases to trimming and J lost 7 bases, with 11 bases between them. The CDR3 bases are TGTGCCAGCCGCGGGGATACTGAAAAACTGTTTTTT. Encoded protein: CASRGDTEKLFF.

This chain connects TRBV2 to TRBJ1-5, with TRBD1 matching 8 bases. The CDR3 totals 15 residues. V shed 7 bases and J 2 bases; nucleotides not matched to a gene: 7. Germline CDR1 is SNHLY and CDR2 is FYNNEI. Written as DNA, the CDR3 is TGTGCCAGCAAACCAGGGGGCGACGGCAATCAGCCCCAGCATTTT. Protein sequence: CASKPGGDGNQPQHF.

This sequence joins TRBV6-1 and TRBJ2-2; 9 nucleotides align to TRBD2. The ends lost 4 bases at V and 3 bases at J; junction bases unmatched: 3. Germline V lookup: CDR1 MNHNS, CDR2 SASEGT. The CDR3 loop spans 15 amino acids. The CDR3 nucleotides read TGTGCCAGCAGTGTAGCGGGAGAGGACACCGGGGAGCTGTTTTTT. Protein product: CASSVAGEDTGELFF.

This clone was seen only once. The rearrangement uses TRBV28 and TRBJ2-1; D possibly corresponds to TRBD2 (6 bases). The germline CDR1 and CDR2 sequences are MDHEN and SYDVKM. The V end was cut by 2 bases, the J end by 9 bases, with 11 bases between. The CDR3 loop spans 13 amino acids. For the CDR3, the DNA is TGTGCCAGCAGTTTAGGAGGGGCGGGTGAGCAGTTCTTC. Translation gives CASSLGGAGEQFF.

The CDR3 reads CASSRRGDSNQPQHF. The DNA of the CDR3 is TGTGCCAGCAGCCGTCGGGGGGATAGCAATCAGCCCCAGCATTTT. The chain has TRBV11-2 and TRBJ1-5, with a tentative D call TRBD1 (5 bases). The CDR3 covers 15 residues. V lost 5 bases to trimming and J lost 0 bases, with 11 bases between them. The germline V gene encodes CDR1 SGHAT and CDR2 FQNNGV.

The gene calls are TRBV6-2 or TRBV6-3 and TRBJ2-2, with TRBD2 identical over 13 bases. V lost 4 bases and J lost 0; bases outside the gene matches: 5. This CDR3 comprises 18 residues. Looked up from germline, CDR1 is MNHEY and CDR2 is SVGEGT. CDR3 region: CASSWAGLAGANTGELFF. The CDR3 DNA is TGTGCCAGCAGTTGGGCCGGACTAGCGGGAGCGAACACCGGGGAGCTGTTTTTT.

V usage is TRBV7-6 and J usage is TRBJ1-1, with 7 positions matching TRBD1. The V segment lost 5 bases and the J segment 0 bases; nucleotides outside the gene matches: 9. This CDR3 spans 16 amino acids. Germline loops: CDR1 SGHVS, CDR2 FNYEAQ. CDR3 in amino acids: CASSLRTGRLNTEAFF. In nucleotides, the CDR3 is TGTGCCAGCAGCCTCAGGACAGGCCGACTGAACACTGAAGCTTTCTTT.

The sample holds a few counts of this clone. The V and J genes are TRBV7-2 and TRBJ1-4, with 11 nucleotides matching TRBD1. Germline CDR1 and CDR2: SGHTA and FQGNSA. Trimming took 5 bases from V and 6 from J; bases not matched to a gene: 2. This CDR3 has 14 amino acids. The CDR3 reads CASSRDRGYEKLFF. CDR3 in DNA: TGTGCCAGCAGCAGGGACAGGGGGTATGAAAAACTGTTTTTT.

The CDR3 nucleotides are TGTGCCAGCAGCTTAGGGAGCGGGGAGTGGGAGACCCAGTACTTC. Protein: CASSLGSGEWETQYF. The chain recombines TRBV7-2 with TRBJ2-5; 7 bases match TRBD2. J lost 5 bases, V lost 1 base, and 7 bases had no gene match. This CDR3 is built from 15 residues. Germline-derived CDR1 and CDR2 are SGHTA and FQGNSA.

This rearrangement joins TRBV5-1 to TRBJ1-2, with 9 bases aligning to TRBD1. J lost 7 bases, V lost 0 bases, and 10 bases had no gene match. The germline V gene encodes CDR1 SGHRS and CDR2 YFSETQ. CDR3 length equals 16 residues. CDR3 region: CASSLVPGQGIGGYTF. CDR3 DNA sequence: TGCGCCAGCAGCTTGGTCCCCGGACAGGGGATTGGTGGCTACACCTTC.

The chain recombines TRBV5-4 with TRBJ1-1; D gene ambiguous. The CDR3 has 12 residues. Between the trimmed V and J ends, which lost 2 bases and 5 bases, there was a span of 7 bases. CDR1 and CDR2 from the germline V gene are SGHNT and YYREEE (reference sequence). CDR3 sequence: CASSFGQTEAFF. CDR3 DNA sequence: TGTGCCAGCAGCTTTGGTCAGACTGAAGCTTTCTTT.

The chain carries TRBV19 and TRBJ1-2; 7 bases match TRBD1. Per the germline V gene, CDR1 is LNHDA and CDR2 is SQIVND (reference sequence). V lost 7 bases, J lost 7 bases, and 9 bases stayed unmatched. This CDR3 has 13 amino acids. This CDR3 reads CASKLDRAGGYTF. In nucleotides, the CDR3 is TGTGCCAGTAAACTCGACAGGGCAGGTGGCTACACCTTC.

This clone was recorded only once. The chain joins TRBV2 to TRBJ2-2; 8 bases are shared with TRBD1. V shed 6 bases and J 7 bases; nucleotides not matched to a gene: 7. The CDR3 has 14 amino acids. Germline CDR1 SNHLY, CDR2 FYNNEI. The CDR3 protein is CASSGQGWFGELFF. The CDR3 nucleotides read TGTGCCAGCAGCGGACAGGGATGGTTCGGGGAGCTGTTTTTT. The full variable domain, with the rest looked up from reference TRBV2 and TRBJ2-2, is EPEVTQTPSHQVTQMGQEVILRCVPISNHLYFYWYRQILGQKVEFLVSFYNNEISEKSEIFDDQFSVERPDGSNFTLKIRSTKLEDSAMYFCASSGQGWFGELFFGEGSRLTVL.

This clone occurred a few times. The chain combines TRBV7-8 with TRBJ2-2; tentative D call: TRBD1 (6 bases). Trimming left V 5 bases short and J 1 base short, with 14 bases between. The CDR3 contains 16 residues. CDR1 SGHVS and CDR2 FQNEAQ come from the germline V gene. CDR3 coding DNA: TGTGCCAGCAGCCCCGCCTCACAGGGGAACACCGGGGAGCTGTTTTTT. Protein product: CASSPASQGNTGELFF.